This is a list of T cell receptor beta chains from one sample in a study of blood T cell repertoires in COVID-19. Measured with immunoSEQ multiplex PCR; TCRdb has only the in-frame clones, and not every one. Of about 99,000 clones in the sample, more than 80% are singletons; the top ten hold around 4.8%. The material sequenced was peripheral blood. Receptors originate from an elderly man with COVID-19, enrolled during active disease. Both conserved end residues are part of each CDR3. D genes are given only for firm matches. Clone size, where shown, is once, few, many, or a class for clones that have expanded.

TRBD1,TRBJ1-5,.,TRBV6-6,TGTGCCAGCAGTCGAACCCAGGGGGCCGGGGATCAGCCCCAGCATTTT,CASSRTQGAGDQPQHF
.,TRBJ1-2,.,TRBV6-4,TGTGCCAGCACCGTATCTCCGGGATATCTTTATGGCTACACCTTC,CASTVSPGYLYGYTF
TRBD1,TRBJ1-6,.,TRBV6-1,TGTGCCAGCAGTGAAGTACACCTAAGGACAGGGGGATATAATTCACCCCTCCACTTT,CASSEVHLRTGGYNSPLHF
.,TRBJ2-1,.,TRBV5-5,TGTGCCAGCAGCTTGGCCACAGGGATCAACAATGAGCAGTTCTTC,CASSLATGINNEQFF
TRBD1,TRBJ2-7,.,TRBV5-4,TGTGCCAGCAGCCCCTGGACAGGGGACTCCTACGAGCAGTACTTC,CASSPWTGDSYEQYF
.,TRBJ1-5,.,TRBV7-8,TGTGCCAGCAGCCCAGTCAATCAGCCCCAGCATTTT,CASSPVNQPQHF
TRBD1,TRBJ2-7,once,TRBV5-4,TGTGCCAGCAGCTTGGCGGGACAGAGCTACGAGCAGTACTTC,CASSLAGQSYEQYF
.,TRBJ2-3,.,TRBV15,TGTGCCACCAGCAGGGAACAGGGCTCAGATACGCAGTATTTT,CATSREQGSDTQYF
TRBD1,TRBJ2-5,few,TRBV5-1,TGCGCCAGCAGCTTGTCCGGGACAGGGGGCCAAGAGACCCAGTACTTC,CASSLSGTGGQETQYF
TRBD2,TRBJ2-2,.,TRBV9,TGTGCCAGCAGCGTAGTAGCGGGGGGGCCGTCCGGGGAGCTGTTTTTT,CASSVVAGGPSGELFF
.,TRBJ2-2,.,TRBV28,TGTGCCAGCGCCCCCGGGGGTAACACCGGGGAGCTGTTTTTT,CASAPGGNTGELFF
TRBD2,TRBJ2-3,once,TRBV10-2,TGCGCCAGCAGGGCCGCGGGACTAGCGGGGGGAACAGATACGCAGTATTTT,CASRAAGLAGGTDTQYF
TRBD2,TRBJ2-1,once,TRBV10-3,TGTGCCTCCTTGGGACTAGCGGGGGCAAATAGCTCCTACAATGAGCAGTTCTTC,CASLGLAGANSSYNEQFF
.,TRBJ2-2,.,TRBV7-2,TGTGCCAGCAGCTTAGACGGACAGAAGGGCGGGGAGCTGTTTTTT,CASSLDGQKGGELFF
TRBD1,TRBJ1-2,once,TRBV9,TGTGCCAGCAGCGTAGAAAGGGGGCGCGGGTCGTTTGGCTACACCTTC,CASSVERGRGSFGYTF
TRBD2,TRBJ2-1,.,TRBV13,TGTGCCAGCAGCTCGACCCTCAGCGGGAGGGATAATGAGCAGTTCTTC,CASSSTLSGRDNEQFF
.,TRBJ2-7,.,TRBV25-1,TGTGCCAGCAGTGAATATTTAACCTACGAGCAGTACTTC,CASSEYLTYEQYF
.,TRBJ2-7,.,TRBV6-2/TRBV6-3,TGTGCCAGCAGTTACGGGATAGACAGAGATTACTACGAGCAGTACTTC,CASSYGIDRDYYEQYF
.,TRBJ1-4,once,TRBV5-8,TGTGCCAGCAGCTTGGATCTTCGGGGTGAAAAACTGTTTTTT,CASSLDLRGEKLFF
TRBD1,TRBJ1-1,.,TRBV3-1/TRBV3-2,TGTGCCAGCAGCCTTCGGGGCAGGGGGCTTACTGAAGCTTTCTTT,CASSLRGRGLTEAFF
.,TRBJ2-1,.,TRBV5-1,TGCGCCAGCAGCTTAATGCCGGGGGATGAGCAGTTCTTC,CASSLMPGDEQFF
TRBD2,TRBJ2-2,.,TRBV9,TGTGCCAGCAGCCTAGGGCTAGCGGGACGGACCGGGGAGCTGTTTTTT,CASSLGLAGRTGELFF
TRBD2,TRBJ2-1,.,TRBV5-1,TGCGCCAGCAGCTTGGGGACTAGCGGGAGCTGGGTCAATGAGCAGTTCTTC,CASSLGTSGSWVNEQFF
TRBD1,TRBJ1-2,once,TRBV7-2,TGTGCCAGCAGCCGGGCTTTGGGGGACAGGGAGTCTGGCTACACCTTC,CASSRALGDRESGYTF
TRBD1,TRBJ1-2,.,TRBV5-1,TGCGCCAGCAGCTTGGATCGGGACAGGGGGGACTATGGCTACACCTTC,CASSLDRDRGDYGYTF
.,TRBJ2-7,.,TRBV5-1,TGCGCCAGCAGCCGGGGGTCAGTGGGCACCTACGAGCAGTACTTC,CASSRGSVGTYEQYF
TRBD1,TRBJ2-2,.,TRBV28,TGTGCCAGCAGCGTGACAGGGTGGGGTGGCACCGGGGAGCTGTTTTTT,CASSVTGWGGTGELFF
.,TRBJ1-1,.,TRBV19,TGTGCCAGTAGAAAGACAGCGAACACTGAAGCTTTCTTT,CASRKTANTEAFF
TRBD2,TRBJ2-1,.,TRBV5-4,TGTGCCAGCAGCTGGCGGGGACTACCCCTGGATGAGCAGTTCTTC,CASSWRGLPLDEQFF
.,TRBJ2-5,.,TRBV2,TGTGCCAGCAGTGAACAGGGAGAGACCCAGTACTTC,CASSEQGETQYF
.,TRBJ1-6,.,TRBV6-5,TGTGCCAGCAGTACTACAGGGAATATCGATTCACCCCTCCACTTT,CASSTTGNIDSPLHF
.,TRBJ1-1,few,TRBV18,TGTGCCAGCTCCGAATCGACAGAGAACACTGAAGCTTTCTTT,CASSESTENTEAFF
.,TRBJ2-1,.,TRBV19,TGTGCCAGTAGTTCCCAGGGTGGTACCCTCAATGAGCAGTTCTTC,CASSSQGGTLNEQFF
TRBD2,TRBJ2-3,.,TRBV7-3,TGTGCCAGCAGCTTAACGGGACTAGCGGGAGTTGATACGCAGTATTTT,CASSLTGLAGVDTQYF
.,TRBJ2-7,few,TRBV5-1,TGCGCCAGCAGCTTGGGGCCTAGCGAGTCCTACGAGCAGTACTTC,CASSLGPSESYEQYF
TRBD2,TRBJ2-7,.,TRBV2,TGTGCCAGCAGGGCCGGCGGGGGAAGGAGAGAGCAGTACTTC,CASRAGGGRREQYF
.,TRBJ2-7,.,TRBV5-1,TGCGCCAGCAGCTTGGGGACTGTTTACGAGCAGTACTTC,CASSLGTVYEQYF
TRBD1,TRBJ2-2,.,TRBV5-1,TGCGCCAGCAGCCAGACAGGGGCTACCGGGGAGCTGTTTTTT,CASSQTGATGELFF
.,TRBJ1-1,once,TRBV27,TGTGCCAGCAGTTTATCCGGGGGGGTGGAGACTGAAGCTTTCTTT,CASSLSGGVETEAFF
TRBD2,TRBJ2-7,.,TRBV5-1,TGCGCCAGCAGCCCGGGACTAGCGGGGGTTTACGAGCAGTACTTC,CASSPGLAGVYEQYF
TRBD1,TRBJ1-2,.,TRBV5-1,TGCGCCAGCAGCCAAGTGACAGGGAAGGTTCCTGGCTACACCTTC,CASSQVTGKVPGYTF
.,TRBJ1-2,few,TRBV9,TGTGCCAGCAGCGGCGCCAGCGAGAACTATGGCTACACCTTC,CASSGASENYGYTF
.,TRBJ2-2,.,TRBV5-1,TGCGCCAGTTATCTTGAGCAGGGGATTAACACCGGGGAGCTGTTTTTT,CASYLEQGINTGELFF
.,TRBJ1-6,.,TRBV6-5,TGTGCCAGCAGCGAGGTCAATTCACCCCTCCACTTT,CASSEVNSPLHF
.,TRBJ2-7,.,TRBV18,TGTGCCAGCTCAAGTAACCAGGGATCCTACGAGCAGTACTTC,CASSSNQGSYEQYF
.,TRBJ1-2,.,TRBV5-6,TGTGCCAGCAGCTTGGTACAGGGTAACAACTATGGCTACACCTTC,CASSLVQGNNYGYTF
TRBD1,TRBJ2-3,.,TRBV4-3,TGCGCCAGCAGCCAAGGGGGGACAGGGGACTCGGATACGCAGTATTTT,CASSQGGTGDSDTQYF
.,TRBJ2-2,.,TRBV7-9,TGTGCCAGCAGCCATCCCGGGGAGCTGTTTTTT,CASSHPGELFF
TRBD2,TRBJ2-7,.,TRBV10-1,TGCGCCAGCAGCATCGGGAGCAGCGGACTAGCGGGTCACGAGCAGTACTTC,CASSIGSSGLAGHEQYF
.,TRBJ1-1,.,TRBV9,TGTGCCAGCAGCGTAGCGTCGAACACTGAAGCTTTCTTT,CASSVASNTEAFF